This record covers a single T cell receptor beta chain. Antigen: not known. Distinct nucleotide sequences in the sample also encode this CDR3. Using immunoSEQ multiplex PCR, the repertoire was profiled, and TCRdb retains in-frame clones only, with some absent. The table includes millions of clones, approximately 94% detected once. This entry belongs to a study of shared clonotypes between healthy human individuals. Points from the study as a whole: The sole specimen, blood, was sampled, and tissue repertoires likely differ.

CD45RO negativity and positive selection for CCR7 defined naive CD8 cells, a population that excluded terminally differentiated effector memory CD45RA+ cells. The donor population consisted of healthy HIV-negative adults with no recent acute infections or vaccinations. Every donor, a Caucasian adult, lived in Nashville, Tennessee. V lost 1 base, J lost 0 bases, and 3 bases lay in between. The CDR3 consists of 14 residues. Germline loops: CDR1 LNHDA, CDR2 SQIVND (reference sequence). The sample was naive CD8+ T cells from PBMCs. The sequence came from a man between 18 and 35 years old in good health. Some clones in this sample may be carry-over from other donors' samples. The V and J genes are TRBV19 and TRBJ2-2; D not resolved. The CDR3 is CASSIGANTGELFF. In DNA form, the CDR3 reads TGTGCCAGTAGTATAGGAGCGAACACCGGGGAGCTGTTTTTT. The entire variable domain, with the rest obtained from reference TRBV19 and TRBJ2-2, is as follows: DGGITQSPKYLFRKEGQNVTLSCEQNLNHDAMYWYRQDPGQGLRLIYYSQIVNDFQKGDIAEGYSVSREKKESFPLTVTSAQKNPTAFYLCASSIGANTGELFFGEGSRLTVL.